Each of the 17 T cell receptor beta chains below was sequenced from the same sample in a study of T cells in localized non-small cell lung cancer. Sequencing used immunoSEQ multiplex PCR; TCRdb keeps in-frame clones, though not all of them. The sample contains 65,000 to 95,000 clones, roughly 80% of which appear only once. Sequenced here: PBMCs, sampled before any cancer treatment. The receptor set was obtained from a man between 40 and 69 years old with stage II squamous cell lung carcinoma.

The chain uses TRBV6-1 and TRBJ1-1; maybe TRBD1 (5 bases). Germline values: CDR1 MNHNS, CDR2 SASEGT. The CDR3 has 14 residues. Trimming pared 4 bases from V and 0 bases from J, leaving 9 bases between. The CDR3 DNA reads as TGTGCCAGCAGTGCACAGGTTATGAACACTGAAGCTTTCTTT. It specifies CASSAQVMNTEAFF.

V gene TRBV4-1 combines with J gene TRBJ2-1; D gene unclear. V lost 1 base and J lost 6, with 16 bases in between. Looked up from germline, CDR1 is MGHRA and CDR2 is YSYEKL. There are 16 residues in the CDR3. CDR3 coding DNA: TGCGCCAGCAGCCAAGGCTTGGCTACCACGGCCAATGAGCAGTTCTTC. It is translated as CASSQGLATTANEQFF.

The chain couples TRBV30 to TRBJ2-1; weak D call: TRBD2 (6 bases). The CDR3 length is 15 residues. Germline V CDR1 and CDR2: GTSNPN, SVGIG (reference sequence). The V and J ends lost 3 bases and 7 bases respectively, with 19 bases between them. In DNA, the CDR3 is TGTGCCTGGAGAGCCCGGGGGTCCCCCGGGAATGAGCAGTTCTTC. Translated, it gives CAWRARGSPGNEQFF.

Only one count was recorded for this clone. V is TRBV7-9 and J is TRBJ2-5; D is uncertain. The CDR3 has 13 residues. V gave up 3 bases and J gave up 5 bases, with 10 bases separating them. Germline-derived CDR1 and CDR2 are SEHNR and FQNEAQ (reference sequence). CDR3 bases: TGTGCCAGCAGCTTTCCGGCAAGCGAGACCCAGTACTTC. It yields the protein CASSFPASETQYF.

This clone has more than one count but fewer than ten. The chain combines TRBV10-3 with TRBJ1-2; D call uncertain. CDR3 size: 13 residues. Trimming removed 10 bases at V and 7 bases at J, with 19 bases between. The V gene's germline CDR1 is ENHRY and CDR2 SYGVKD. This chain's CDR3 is CATARLKTPGYTF. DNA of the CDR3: TGTGCCACGGCCCGCCTGAAGACGCCTGGCTACACCTTC.

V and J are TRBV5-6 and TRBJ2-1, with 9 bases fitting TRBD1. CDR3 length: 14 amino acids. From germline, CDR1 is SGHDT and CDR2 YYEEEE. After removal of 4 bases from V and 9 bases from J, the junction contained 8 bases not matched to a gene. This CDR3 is CASSPGQGGGEQFF. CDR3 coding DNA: TGTGCCAGCAGCCCGGGACAGGGAGGAGGTGAGCAGTTCTTC. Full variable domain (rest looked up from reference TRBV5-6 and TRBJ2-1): DAGVTQSPTHLIKTRGQQVTLRCSPKSGHDTVSWYQQALGQGPQFIFQYYEEEERQRGNFPDRFSGHQFPNYSSELNVNALLLGDSALYLCASSPGQGGGEQFFGPGTRLTVL.

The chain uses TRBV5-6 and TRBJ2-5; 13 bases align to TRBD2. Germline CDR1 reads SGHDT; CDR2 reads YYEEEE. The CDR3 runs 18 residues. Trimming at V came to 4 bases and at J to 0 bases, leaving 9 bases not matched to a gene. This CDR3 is CASSPGLAGHGYQETQYF. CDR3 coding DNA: TGTGCCAGCAGCCCGGGACTAGCGGGACACGGGTACCAAGAGACCCAGTACTTC.

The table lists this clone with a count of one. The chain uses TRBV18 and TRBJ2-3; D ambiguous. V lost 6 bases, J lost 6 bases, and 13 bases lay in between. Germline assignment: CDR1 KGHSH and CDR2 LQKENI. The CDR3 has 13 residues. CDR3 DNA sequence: TGTGCCAGCTCCCCCGGGCCGAAGGATACGCAGTATTTT. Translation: CASSPGPKDTQYF.

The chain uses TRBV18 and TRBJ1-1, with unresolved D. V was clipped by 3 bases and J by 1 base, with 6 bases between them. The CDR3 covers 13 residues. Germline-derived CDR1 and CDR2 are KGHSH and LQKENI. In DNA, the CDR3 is TGTGCCAGCTCACCCCAGAAGAACACTGAAGCTTTCTTT. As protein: CASSPQKNTEAFF.

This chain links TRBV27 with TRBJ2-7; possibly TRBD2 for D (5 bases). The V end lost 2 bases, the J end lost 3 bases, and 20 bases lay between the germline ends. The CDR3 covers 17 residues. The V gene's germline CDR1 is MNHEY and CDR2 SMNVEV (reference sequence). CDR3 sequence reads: CASSLSGSSAVGYEQYF. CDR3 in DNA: TGTGCCAGCAGTTTAAGCGGATCCTCGGCGGTGGGCTACGAGCAGTACTTC.

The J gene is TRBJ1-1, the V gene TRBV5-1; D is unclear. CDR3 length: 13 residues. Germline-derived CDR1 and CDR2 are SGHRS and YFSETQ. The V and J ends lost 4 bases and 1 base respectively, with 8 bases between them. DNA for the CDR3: TGCGCCAGCAGCCCCGACGGGAACACTGAAGCTTTCTTT. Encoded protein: CASSPDGNTEAFF.

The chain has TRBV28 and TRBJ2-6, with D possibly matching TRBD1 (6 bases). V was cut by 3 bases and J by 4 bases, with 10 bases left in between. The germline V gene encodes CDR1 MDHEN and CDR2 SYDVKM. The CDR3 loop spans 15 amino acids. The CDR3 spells CASSLTGLGANVLTF. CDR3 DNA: TGTGCCAGCAGTTTGACAGGTCTGGGGGCCAACGTCCTGACTTTC. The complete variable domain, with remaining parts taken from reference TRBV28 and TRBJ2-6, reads DVKVTQSSRYLVKRTGEKVFLECVQDMDHENMFWYRQDPGLGLRLIYFSYDVKMKEKGDIPEGYSVSREKKERFSLILESASTNQTSMYLCASSLTGLGANVLTFGAGSRLTVL.

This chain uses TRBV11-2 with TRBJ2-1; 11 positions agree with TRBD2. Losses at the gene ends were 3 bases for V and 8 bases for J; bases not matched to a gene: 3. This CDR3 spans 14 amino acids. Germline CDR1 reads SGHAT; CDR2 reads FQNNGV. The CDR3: CASSFTSGSDEQFF. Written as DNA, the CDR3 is TGTGCCAGCAGCTTCACTAGCGGGAGTGATGAGCAGTTCTTC.

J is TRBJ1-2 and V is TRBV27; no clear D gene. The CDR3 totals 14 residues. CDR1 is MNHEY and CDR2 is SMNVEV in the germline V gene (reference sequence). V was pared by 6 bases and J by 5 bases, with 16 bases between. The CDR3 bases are TGTGCCAGCAGCCCGAACCTCGCGTGGTATGGCTACACCTTC. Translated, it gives CASSPNLAWYGYTF.

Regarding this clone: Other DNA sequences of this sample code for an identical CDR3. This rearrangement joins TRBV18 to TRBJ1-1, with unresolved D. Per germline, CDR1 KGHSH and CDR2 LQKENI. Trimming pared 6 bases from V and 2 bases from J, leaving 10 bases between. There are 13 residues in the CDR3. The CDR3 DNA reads TGTGCCAGCTCGCCCACACCTAACACTGAAGCTTTCTTT. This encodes CASSPTPNTEAFF.

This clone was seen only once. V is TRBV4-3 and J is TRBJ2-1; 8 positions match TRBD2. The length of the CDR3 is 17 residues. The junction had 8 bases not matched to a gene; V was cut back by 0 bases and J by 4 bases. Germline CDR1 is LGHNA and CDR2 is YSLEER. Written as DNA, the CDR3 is TGCGCCAGCAGCCAAGATTCGGCGGGGGGCGGTTACAATGAGCAGTTCTTC. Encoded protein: CASSQDSAGGGYNEQFF.

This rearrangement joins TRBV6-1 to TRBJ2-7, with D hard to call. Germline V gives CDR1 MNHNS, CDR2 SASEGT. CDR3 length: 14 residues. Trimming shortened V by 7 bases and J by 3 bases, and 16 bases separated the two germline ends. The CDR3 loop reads CASKGPTENYEQYF. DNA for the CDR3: TGTGCCAGCAAGGGCCCCACGGAAAACTACGAGCAGTACTTC.